A single sample gave rise to the 27 T cell receptor beta chains below, sequenced in a study of CD8 T cells in Susac syndrome (dated by TCRdb to about 2019). The method was the immunoSEQ multiplex PCR assay. RNA was extracted with the RNeasy kit and about 0.5 to 1 ug was reverse transcribed using random hexamers. TCRdb's own reprocessing of the public reads used fastp at Q25 and MiXCR and kept productive beta chains. Every CDR3 protein is listed once, alongside the most common genes and DNA of its rows. The sample contains fewer than 80,000 distinct CDR3 sequences, 85% to 95% of them found a single time. The ten largest account for approximately 0.25% of the sample. Sequences were obtained from CD8+ T cells from PBMCs. These receptors originate from a human donor in good health.

The V call is TRBV29-1, the J call TRBJ1-1; no clear D gene. Germline CDR1 reads SQVTM; CDR2 reads ANQGSEA. The CDR3 has 16 residues. V shed 6 bases and J shed 4 bases, with 24 bases lying between them. The CDR3 loop reads CSVADDPTSASTEAFF. DNA of the CDR3: TGCAGCGTCGCAGATGACCCGACCTCGGCCAGCACTGAAGCTTTCTTT.

This chain links TRBV7-9 with TRBJ2-5, with 8 bases aligning to TRBD1. The J segment lost 2 bases and the V segment lost 5 bases, leaving 4 bases of the junction unmatched. CDR3 length equals 14 residues. In germline, CDR1 is SEHNR, CDR2 FQNEAQ (reference sequence). In nucleotides, the CDR3 is TGTGCCAGCAGCGATACAGGGGGACAAGAGACCCAGTACTTC. Residues: CASSDTGGQETQYF.

The chain carries TRBV28 and TRBJ2-1; 7 bases are a match to TRBD1. In germline, CDR1 is MDHEN, CDR2 SYDVKM. The CDR3 spans 14 residues. The J segment lost 2 bases and the V segment lost 8 bases, leaving 6 bases of the junction unmatched. The chain's CDR3 is CASGRQGAYNEQFF. The CDR3 DNA is TGTGCCAGCGGGCGACAGGGCGCCTACAATGAGCAGTTCTTC.

This chain connects TRBV30 to TRBJ1-2, with 8 bases fitting TRBD1. The trim removed 0 bases at V and 5 bases at J, leaving 2 bases unmatched. Germline CDR1 reads GTSNPN; CDR2 reads SVGIG (reference sequence). The CDR3 consists of 13 residues. The CDR3, as DNA: TGTGCCTGGAGTGTACAGGGGGGGTATGGCTACACCTTC. This sequence encodes CAWSVQGGYGYTF.

This clonotype was counted between two and nine times. CDR3 amino acids: CASSYSRGEQYV. The CDR3 DNA sequence: TGTGCCAGCAGTTACAGTAGGGGGGAGCAGTACGTC. The V and J genes are TRBV6-5 and TRBJ2-7; D may be TRBD1 (6 bases). Between the trimmed V and J ends, which lost 2 bases and 7 bases, there was a span of 9 bases. This CDR3 is 12 amino acids long. Germline loops: CDR1 MNHEY, CDR2 SVGAGI.

The chain carries TRBV6-5 and TRBJ2-3; 13 bases fit TRBD2. V was clipped by 6 bases and J by 6 bases; unmatched bases: 6. This CDR3 comprises 15 residues. CDR1 is MNHEY, CDR2 SVGAGI, per germline. CDR3 residues: CASSRLAGGLDTQYF. The CDR3 DNA reads TGTGCCAGCAGCCGACTAGCGGGGGGTCTTGATACGCAGTATTTT.

This chain uses TRBV30 with TRBJ2-7; D perhaps matches TRBD2 (5 bases). V lost 2 bases, J lost 6 bases, and 14 bases lay in between. CDR1 and CDR2 (germline): GTSNPN, SVGIG (reference sequence). This CDR3 comprises 13 residues. CDR3 sequence reads: CAWSYPEGVEQYF. In DNA form, the CDR3 reads TGTGCCTGGAGTTACCCCGAGGGCGTCGAGCAGTACTTC.

The chain combines TRBV29-1 with TRBJ1-1; D is ambiguous. The CDR3 consists of 10 residues. V lost 3 bases and J 6 bases, leaving 5 bases between the germline ends. The germline V gene encodes CDR1 SQVTM and CDR2 ANQGSEA. The CDR3 region is CSVEGAEAFF. In DNA, the CDR3 is TGCAGCGTTGAGGGAGCTGAAGCTTTCTTT.

This rearrangement joins TRBV7-9 to TRBJ2-3; unclear D gene. V lost 2 bases and J 1 base, leaving 10 bases between the germline ends. CDR1 is SEHNR and CDR2 is FQNEAQ in the germline V gene (reference sequence). CDR3 length: 15 residues. For the CDR3, the DNA is TGTGCCAGCAGCTTATCAGGATCTGGCACAGATACGCAGTATTTT. The encoded protein is CASSLSGSGTDTQYF. The full variable domain, rest sourced from reference TRBV7-9 and TRBJ2-3, is DTGVSQNPRHKITKRGQNVTFRCDPISEHNRLYWYRQTLGQGPEFLTYFQNEAQLEKSRLLSDRFSAERPKGSFSTLEIQRTEQGDSAMYLCASSLSGSGTDTQYFGPGTRLTVL.

V and J are TRBV5-1 and TRBJ2-7; 11 bases align to TRBD2. The J segment lost 5 bases and the V segment lost 3 bases, leaving 7 bases of the junction unmatched. This CDR3 contains 15 residues. Germline loops: CDR1 SGHRS, CDR2 YFSETQ. For the CDR3, the DNA is TGCGCCAGCAGCTACGGGACTAGCGGAGGGGACGAGCAGTACTTC. It is translated as CASSYGTSGGDEQYF.

The chain combines TRBV27 with TRBJ1-2; possible D gene TRBD1, 6 bases. Deletions cut 5 bases from V and 8 bases from J, with 21 bases between. CDR3 length: 15 residues. The germline CDR1 and CDR2 sequences are MNHEY and SMNVEV (reference sequence). The CDR3 loop reads CASSPIGDILSGYTF. CDR3 nucleotide sequence: TGTGCCAGCAGTCCTATAGGGGACATCCTGAGCGGCTACACCTTC.

This rearrangement joins TRBV19 to TRBJ2-1, with unresolved D. Between the trimmed V and J ends, which lost 3 bases and 8 bases, there was a span of 5 bases. Looked up from germline, CDR1 is LNHDA and CDR2 is SQIVND (reference sequence). The CDR3 has 11 residues. The CDR3 reads CASSMMHEQFF. In DNA, the CDR3 is TGTGCCAGTAGTATGATGCATGAGCAGTTCTTC.

DNA for the CDR3: TGTGCCAGCAGGGGGACAGGGCCCACTAGGGAGACCCAGTACTTC. Its translation is CASRGTGPTRETQYF. The rearrangement links TRBV6-1 to TRBJ2-5; 9 positions match TRBD1. V lost 6 bases to trimming and J lost 5 bases; unmatched junction nucleotides: 10. Germline lookup yields CDR1 MNHNS and CDR2 SASEGT. The CDR3 totals 15 residues.

The V and J genes are TRBV5-6 and TRBJ2-7, with TRBD1 matching 7 bases. CDR1 and CDR2 (germline): SGHDT, YYEEEE. CDR3 length equals 15 residues. V dropped 1 base and J dropped 5; count of bases not matched to a gene: 9. The CDR3, as DNA: TGTGCCAGCAGCTTGCGGAACACAGGGGTCCACGAGCAGTACTTC. It translates to CASSLRNTGVHEQYF. Combining the CDR3 with reference TRBV5-6 and TRBJ2-7 gives the whole variable domain DAGVTQSPTHLIKTRGQQVTLRCSPKSGHDTVSWYQQALGQGPQFIFQYYEEEERQRGNFPDRFSGHQFPNYSSELNVNALLLGDSALYLCASSLRNTGVHEQYFGPGTRLTVT.

The chain combines TRBV28 with TRBJ1-5, with 8 bases matching TRBD1. Germline loops: CDR1 MDHEN, CDR2 SYDVKM. The CDR3 is made up of 15 amino acids. V shed 5 bases and J 2 bases; nucleotides not matched to a gene: 5. The CDR3 spells CASSPSDRGNQPQHF. In DNA form, the CDR3 reads TGTGCCAGCAGTCCCTCGGACAGGGGCAATCAGCCCCAGCATTTT.

This chain links TRBV7-3 with TRBJ2-2; the D is unclear. CDR3 size: 13 residues. The V and J ends lost 5 bases and 8 bases respectively, with 12 bases between them. Germline V gene sequence: CDR1 SGHTA, CDR2 FQGTGA. In DNA form, the CDR3 reads TGTGCCAGCAGCCCCCGCCCCCCGGGGGAGCTGTTTTTT. Residues: CASSPRPPGELFF.

The V call is TRBV4-1, the J call TRBJ2-1; D remains unclear. The germline V gene has CDR1 MGHRA and CDR2 YSYEKL. Trimming left V 0 bases short and J 4 bases short, with 10 bases between. CDR3 length: 15 amino acids. The CDR3 DNA reads TGCGCCAGCAGCCAAGACCCGGACGGATACAATGAGCAGTTCTTC. Translated: CASSQDPDGYNEQFF.

The V gene is TRBV14, the J gene TRBJ1-1; TRBD1 is a possible D gene (5 bases). CDR3 size: 15 residues. CDR1 is SGHDN, CDR2 FVKESK, per germline. Trimming cost V 4 bases and J 4 bases, with 16 bases left between them. The CDR3 loop reads CASSPRGGPLTEAFF. CDR3 DNA: TGTGCCAGCAGCCCTCGTGGGGGACCTCTCACTGAAGCTTTCTTT.

The gene calls are TRBV7-9 and TRBJ1-4, with D possibly TRBD1 on 5 matching bases. The CDR3 length is 14 residues. Germline CDR1 reads SEHNR; CDR2 reads FQNEAQ (reference sequence). The ends were cut back, 3 bases at V and 12 bases at J, with 17 bases in the middle. DNA for the CDR3: TGTGCCAGCAGCTTCGCCATATCGGGGGAAGAACTGTTTTTT. The encoded protein is CASSFAISGEELFF.

The CDR3 bases are TGCGCCAGCAGCCAAGCCCCAGCGGGGACGAACACCGGGGAGCTGTTTTTT. Residues: CASSQAPAGTNTGELFF. The chain recombines TRBV4-1 with TRBJ2-2; 7 positions agree with TRBD2. The V segment lost 1 base and the J segment 0 bases; nucleotides outside the gene matches: 5. This CDR3 comprises 17 residues. Germline CDR1 MGHRA, CDR2 YSYEKL.

The genes are TRBV19 and TRBJ1-1, with no clear D. The CDR3 contains 11 residues. CDR1 LNHDA and CDR2 SQIVND come from the germline V gene (reference sequence). Between the trimmed V and J ends, which lost 7 bases and 2 bases, there was a span of 5 bases. Here the CDR3 DNA reads TGTGCCAGTACAACCAACACTGAAGCTTTCTTT. It translates to CASTTNTEAFF.

CDR3 bases: TGTGCCAGCAGCGGAACAGGGGGAAAGAACACTGAAGCTTTCTTT. It translates to CASSGTGGKNTEAFF. The chain combines TRBV3-1 with TRBJ1-1, with 8 bases that match TRBD1. Germline V gene data show CDR1 as LGHDT and CDR2 as YNNKEL (reference sequence). Germline trimming cut 5 bases from V and 1 base from J; bases unmatched to any gene: 6. This CDR3 contains 15 residues.

The chain is built from TRBV5-1 and TRBJ1-1, with 11 positions matching TRBD1. This CDR3 region has 17 residues. J was trimmed by 4 bases and V by 4 bases; bases with no gene match: 12. The germline gives CDR1 SGHRS, CDR2 YFSETQ. The CDR3 reads CASSAPRTGTGGTEAFF. CDR3 DNA sequence: TGCGCCAGCAGCGCTCCTCGGACCGGGACAGGGGGCACTGAAGCTTTCTTT.

The rearrangement joins TRBV20-1 to TRBJ2-7; D is possibly TRBD1 or TRBD2 (6 bases each). This CDR3 has 15 amino acids. The ends were cut back, 3 bases at V and 5 bases at J, with 20 bases in the middle. CDR1 and CDR2 from the germline V gene are DFQATT and SNEGSKA (reference sequence). The CDR3 bases are TGCAGTGCTAGCACCCCCGGGGGCGCGAGGGACGAGCAGTACGTC. Amino acid sequence: CSASTPGGARDEQYV.

V usage is TRBV27 and J usage is TRBJ2-3; perhaps TRBD1 as D (5 bases). Trimming removed 6 bases from V and 3 bases from J, with 16 bases in between. Germline V gene lookup returns CDR1 MNHEY and CDR2 SMNVEV (reference sequence). CDR3 length equals 15 residues. CDR3 DNA sequence: TGTGCCAGCAGCCTCGGAGCTACAGGAACAGATACGCAGTATTTT. Translated: CASSLGATGTDTQYF.

The chain joins TRBV20-1 to TRBJ2-5, with D possibly matching TRBD1 (7 bases). This CDR3 is 13 amino acids long. Germline CDR1 is DFQATT and CDR2 is SNEGSKA (reference sequence). Trimming shortened V by 8 bases and J by 5 bases, and 18 bases separated the two germline ends. The CDR3, as DNA: TGCAGTCTCAGAGAGGGGGCGGGGGAGACCCAGTACTTC. It is translated as CSLREGAGETQYF.

The chain couples TRBV4-1 to TRBJ2-7, with D perhaps matching TRBD1 (5 bases). Trimming removed 5 bases at V and 1 base at J, with 6 bases between. Germline CDR1 reads MGHRA; CDR2 reads YSYEKL. CDR3 length: 12 amino acids. CDR3 loop: CASSGASYEQYF. In DNA, the CDR3 is TGCGCCAGCAGCGGGGCATCCTACGAGCAGTACTTC.